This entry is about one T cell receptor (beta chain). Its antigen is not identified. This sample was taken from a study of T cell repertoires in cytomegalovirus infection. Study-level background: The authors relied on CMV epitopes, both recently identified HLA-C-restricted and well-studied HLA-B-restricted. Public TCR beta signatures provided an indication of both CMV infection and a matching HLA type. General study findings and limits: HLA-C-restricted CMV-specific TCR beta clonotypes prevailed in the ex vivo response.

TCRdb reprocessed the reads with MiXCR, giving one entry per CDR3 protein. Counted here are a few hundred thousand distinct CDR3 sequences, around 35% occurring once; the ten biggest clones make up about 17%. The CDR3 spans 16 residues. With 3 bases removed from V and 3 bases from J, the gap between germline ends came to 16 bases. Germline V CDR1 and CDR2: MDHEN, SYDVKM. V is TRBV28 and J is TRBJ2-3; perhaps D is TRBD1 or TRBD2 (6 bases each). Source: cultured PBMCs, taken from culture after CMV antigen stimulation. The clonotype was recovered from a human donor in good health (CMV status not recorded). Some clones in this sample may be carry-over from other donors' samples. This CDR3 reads CASSFAGGGPTDTQYF. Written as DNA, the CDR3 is TGTGCCAGCAGTTTCGCCGGGGGCGGGCCAACAGATACGCAGTATTTT. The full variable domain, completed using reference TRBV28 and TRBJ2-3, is DVKVTQSSRYLVKRTGEKVFLECVQDMDHENMFWYRQDPGLGLRLIYFSYDVKMKEKGDIPEGYSVSREKKERFSLILESASTNQTSMYLCASSFAGGGPTDTQYFGPGTRLTVL.